Following are 28 T cell receptor beta chains from one sample sequenced in a study of blood T cells in healthy people across ages. A second about 7 to 12 cycle PCR used barcoded and J-beta primers. MiXCR was run by TCRdb on the 5' RACE reads, yielding one entry per CDR3 protein. The repertoire includes about 1.4 million distinct CDR3 sequences, 59% of them detected once, and roughly 7% sits in the top ten. The sequenced sample consisted of blood. These receptors were taken from a man in his late teens or twenties in good health.

V is TRBV5-1 and J is TRBJ2-2; 7 bases agree with TRBD1. CDR1 is SGHRS and CDR2 is YFSETQ in the germline V gene. The CDR3 has 14 amino acids. The V segment lost 3 bases and the J segment 3 bases; nucleotides outside the gene matches: 2. As DNA, the CDR3 is TGCGCCAGCAGCTCGGGACAGCACACCGGGGAGCTGTTTTTT. Its translation: CASSSGQHTGELFF.

This clonotype has just a few counts. This rearrangement joins TRBV20-1 to TRBJ2-4; D is possibly TRBD2 (6 bases). Gene TRBJ2-7 matches the end of the DNA better, so the J call may be wrong. Germline values: CDR1 DFQATT, CDR2 SNEGSKA (reference sequence). The CDR3 has 14 residues. CDR3: CSARPLSAGSEQYF. The CDR3 DNA reads TGCAGTGCTAGACCCCTGAGCGCGGGGTCCGAGCAGTACTTC.

This rearrangement joins TRBV9 to TRBJ2-1; tentatively, D is TRBD2 (6 bases). Per germline, CDR1 SGDLS and CDR2 YYNGEE. The CDR3 has 13 amino acids. The germline V and J ends were trimmed by 3 bases and 6 bases, with 10 bases remaining between them. CDR3 region: CASSGLAPNEQFF. CDR3 DNA: TGTGCCAGCAGCGGCCTAGCGCCCAATGAGCAGTTCTTC.

This clonotype came up once. The V gene is TRBV9, the J gene TRBJ2-1; 12 positions agree with TRBD2. The CDR3 is 16 amino acids. Germline V gene data show CDR1 as SGDLS and CDR2 as YYNGEE. Trimming removed 4 bases from V and 6 bases from J; junction bases left unmatched: 8. DNA for the CDR3: TGTGCCAGCAGCTTGCGACTAGCGGGAGCTTCCAATGAGCAGTTCTTC. The encoded protein is CASSLRLAGASNEQFF.

The rearrangement uses TRBV7-2 and TRBJ2-7; TRBD1 matches at 9 bases. The germline CDR1 and CDR2 sequences are SGHTA and FQGNSA. J lost 1 base, V lost 5 bases, and 6 bases had no gene match. This CDR3 spans 15 amino acids. CDR3 nucleotide sequence: TGTGCCAGCAGCCCGCTCGGGACAGGGTCCTACGAGCAGTACTTC. Its translation is CASSPLGTGSYEQYF.

In its sample, this clonotype was seen a few times. This chain links TRBV20-1 with TRBJ2-3, with 7 bases aligning to TRBD1. The germline V gene encodes CDR1 DFQATT and CDR2 SNEGSKA (reference sequence). With 4 bases clipped from V and 1 base from J, the junction kept 11 bases outside the gene matches. The CDR3 is made up of 16 amino acids. This CDR3 is CSATPDRDVGTDTQYF. In DNA form, the CDR3 reads TGCAGTGCTACCCCCGACAGGGACGTCGGCACAGATACGCAGTATTTT.

This chain uses TRBV12-3 or TRBV12-4 with TRBJ2-5, with 9 bases matching TRBD2. The CDR3 is made up of 14 amino acids. The V and J ends lost 5 bases and 4 bases, in that order; junction bases with no gene match: 5. The CDR3, as DNA: TGTGCCAGCAGTGCGGCGGGGGGGGTAGAGACCCAGTACTTC. Translation gives CASSAAGGVETQYF.

The chain carries TRBV6-5 and TRBJ2-1; 7 nucleotides line up with TRBD1. This CDR3 is built from 14 residues. Germline V gene lookup returns CDR1 MNHEY and CDR2 SVGAGI. V was clipped by 0 bases and J by 11 bases; unmatched bases: 7. CDR3 residues: CASSYSTGGQQQFF. For the CDR3, the DNA is TGTGCCAGCAGTTACTCGACTGGGGGACAGCAGCAGTTCTTC.

The V and J genes are TRBV7-2 and TRBJ1-1; 8 bases agree with TRBD1. The CDR3 has 17 residues. Trimming cost V 0 bases and J 2 bases; bases outside gene matches: 8. Germline V gene data show CDR1 as SGHTA and CDR2 as FQGNSA. This chain's CDR3 is CASSLAKRTGLNTEAFF. The CDR3 coding sequence is TGTGCCAGCAGCTTAGCGAAAAGGACAGGGCTAAACACTGAAGCTTTCTTT. The whole variable domain, remainder taken from reference TRBV7-2 and TRBJ1-1, is GAGVSQSPSNKVTEKGKDVELRCDPISGHTALYWYRQSLGQGLEFLIYFQGNSAPDKSGLPSDRFSAERTGGSVSTLTIQRTQQEDSAVYLCASSLAKRTGLNTEAFFGQGTRLTVV.

The table lists this clonotype with a few counts. The rearrangement uses TRBV11-2 and TRBJ2-4, with 8 bases that match TRBD1. The J call is in doubt because the DNA end fits TRBJ2-7 better. CDR1 is SGHAT, CDR2 FQNNGV, per germline. The CDR3 extends over 16 amino acids. The DNA of the CDR3 is TGTGCCAGCAGCTTAGATCGACAGGGGCCGATTTACGAGCAGTACTTC. Protein: CASSLDRQGPIYEQYF.

This chain uses TRBV7-2 with TRBJ1-3; 7 bases are shared with TRBD1. The CDR3 is made up of 18 amino acids. CDR1 and CDR2 from the germline V gene are SGHTA and FQGNSA. Trimming cost V 5 bases and J 5 bases; bases outside gene matches: 18. The CDR3 nucleotides read TGTGCCAGCAGCAGCAGGGCTAGCCCGACACAGGGGAGAAACACCATATATTTT. Its translation is CASSSRASPTQGRNTIYF.

The CDR3 DNA reads TGCAGTGCTAGATCCCCAAGGGGACTAGCGGGGGGAAACACCGGGGAGCTGTTTTTT. Translating it yields CSARSPRGLAGGNTGELFF. The chain carries TRBV20-1 and TRBJ2-2, with 15 bases that match TRBD2. The CDR3 length is 19 residues. The junction had 9 bases not matched to a gene; V was cut back by 2 bases and J by 2 bases. The germline CDR1 and CDR2 sequences are DFQATT and SNEGSKA (reference sequence).

This clonotype turned up a few times. This chain links TRBV6-2 or TRBV6-3 with TRBJ2-1; 7 positions match TRBD2. CDR1 and CDR2 (germline): MNHEY, SVGEGT. This CDR3 is 15 amino acids long. With 2 bases clipped from V and 5 bases from J, the junction kept 6 bases outside the gene matches. CDR3 amino acids: CASSYAGEPHNEQFF. CDR3 nucleotides: TGTGCCAGCAGTTACGCGGGGGAGCCCCACAATGAGCAGTTCTTC.

This chain connects TRBV20-1 to TRBJ2-1; D is ambiguous. Looked up from germline, CDR1 is DFQATT and CDR2 is SNEGSKA (reference sequence). The CDR3 loop spans 13 amino acids. Between the trimmed V and J ends, which lost 5 bases and 1 base, there was a span of 9 bases. The CDR3 region has the DNA TGCAGTGCTGCCCAACCTTCCTACAATGAGCAGTTCTTC. As protein: CSAAQPSYNEQFF.

V gene TRBV20-1 combines with J gene TRBJ2-1, with TRBD2 matching over 12 bases. Losses at the gene ends were 5 bases for V and 10 bases for J; bases not matched to a gene: 6. Germline V gives CDR1 DFQATT, CDR2 SNEGSKA (reference sequence). The CDR3 runs to 13 residues. The CDR3 nucleotides are TGCAGTGCTCCTCGACTAGCGGGAGAGGAGCAGTTCTTC. Protein: CSAPRLAGEEQFF.

The rearrangement uses TRBV3-1 and TRBJ2-6, with D tentatively TRBD1 (5 bases). V was pared by 4 bases and J by 3 bases, with 22 bases between. CDR1 is LGHDT and CDR2 is YNNKEL in the germline V gene (reference sequence). CDR3 size: 19 residues. This chain's CDR3 is CASSLNRQLTFGGANVLTF. In nucleotides, the CDR3 is TGTGCCAGCAGCCTAAACCGACAGCTCACGTTTGGTGGGGCCAACGTCCTGACTTTC.

The sample holds a few counts of this clonotype. The V gene is TRBV2, the J gene TRBJ2-4, with D perhaps being TRBD1 or TRBD2 (5 bases each). V lost 3 bases, J lost 0 bases, and 9 bases lay in between. Per germline, CDR1 SNHLY and CDR2 FYNNEI. CDR3 size: 15 residues. The CDR3 nucleotides read TGTGCCAGCAGTGAGTTGAGGGGAGCCAAAAACATTCAGTACTTC. Translating gives CASSELRGAKNIQYF.

This clonotype was seen many times. The rearrangement uses TRBV6-5 and TRBJ2-1; D is perhaps TRBD1 or TRBD2 (5 bases each). CDR1 is MNHEY, CDR2 SVGAGI, per germline. Trimming pared 0 bases from V and 9 bases from J, leaving 6 bases between. The CDR3 totals 12 residues. CDR3 sequence reads: CASSYSGGEQFF. CDR3 DNA sequence: TGTGCCAGCAGTTACTCTGGGGGTGAGCAGTTCTTC.

The genes are TRBV6-5 and TRBJ1-1; D is possibly TRBD1 (6 bases). CDR3 length: 15 residues. The germline gives CDR1 MNHEY, CDR2 SVGAGI. V was trimmed by 0 bases and J by 0 bases, leaving 8 bases between them. The CDR3 nucleotides read TGTGCCAGCAGTTACTCGAGGACAGTGAACACTGAAGCTTTCTTT. Amino acids: CASSYSRTVNTEAFF.

The rearrangement links TRBV6-2 or TRBV6-3 to TRBJ2-7, with TRBD2 matching 9 bases. The V segment lost 7 bases and the J segment 2 bases; nucleotides outside the gene matches: 6. The CDR3 has 14 residues. The germline V gene has CDR1 MNHEY and CDR2 SVGEGT. The CDR3 DNA reads as TGTGCCAGCAACATAGCGGGAGCTCCCTACGAGCAGTACTTC. This encodes CASNIAGAPYEQYF.

This chain links TRBV12-3 or TRBV12-4 with TRBJ2-3, with D unclear. The CDR3 contains 13 residues. The V and J ends lost 5 bases and 4 bases respectively, with 10 bases between them. The CDR3 DNA sequence: TGTGCCAGCAGTAGGTCTTCTTCAGATACGCAGTATTTT. It yields the protein CASSRSSSDTQYF.

The chain is built from TRBV4-1 and TRBJ2-5; a weak D match, TRBD1 (5 bases). Per the germline V gene, CDR1 is MGHRA and CDR2 is YSYEKL. The V end lost 4 bases, the J end lost 6 bases, and 15 bases lay between the germline ends. The length of the CDR3 is 14 residues. CDR3 bases: TGCGCCAGCAGCCTAGGGGTAGGAGCAAAGACCCAGTACTTC. It specifies CASSLGVGAKTQYF.

The genes are TRBV15 and TRBJ1-1; D remains unclear. The germline gives CDR1 LNHNV, CDR2 YYDKDF (reference sequence). This CDR3 comprises 14 residues. Trimming removed 0 bases at V and 2 bases at J, with 7 bases between. The CDR3 region is CATSRDIANTEAFF. The CDR3 DNA sequence: TGTGCCACCAGCAGAGATATCGCTAACACTGAAGCTTTCTTT.

The chain combines TRBV6-2 or TRBV6-3 with TRBJ1-1; D gene ambiguous. The CDR3 is made up of 11 amino acids. The V gene lost 7 bases and the J gene lost 5 bases, with 8 bases spanning the gap. Per germline, CDR1 MNHEY and CDR2 SVGEGT. This CDR3 is CASIEGTEAFF. The CDR3 bases are TGTGCCAGCATTGAAGGGACTGAAGCTTTCTTT.

This chain links TRBV27 with TRBJ2-4; D is perhaps TRBD2 (6 bases). This CDR3 is built from 17 residues. Germline CDR1 is MNHEY and CDR2 is SMNVEV (reference sequence). V was pared by 2 bases and J by 1 base, with 15 bases between. The CDR3: CASSLGTGTSAKNIQYF. CDR3 coding DNA: TGTGCCAGCAGTTTAGGAACCGGGACTTCGGCCAAAAACATTCAGTACTTC.

The chain employs TRBV28 and TRBJ2-3; 8 nucleotides line up with TRBD1. With 6 bases clipped from V and 2 bases from J, the junction kept 10 bases outside the gene matches. The CDR3 covers 16 residues. Germline V gives CDR1 MDHEN, CDR2 SYDVKM. The CDR3, as DNA: TGTGCCAGCAGACCCGGGGACAGGTTCAACACAGATACGCAGTATTTT. Encoded protein: CASRPGDRFNTDTQYF.

This chain joins TRBV7-8 and TRBJ2-7, with a weak D call TRBD2 (7 bases). V lost 1 base and J 0 bases, leaving 10 bases between the germline ends. CDR1 and CDR2 from the germline V gene are SGHVS and FQNEAQ. This CDR3 is built from 15 residues. Here the CDR3 DNA reads TGTGCCAGCAGCTTAGACGGGGGGCACTCCTACGAGCAGTACTTC. It codes for CASSLDGGHSYEQYF.

The chain carries TRBV6-2 or TRBV6-3 and TRBJ2-4; D gene uncertain. CDR3 length equals 15 residues. Germline V gene data show CDR1 as MNHEY and CDR2 as SVGEGT. Between the trimmed V and J ends, which lost 4 bases and 3 bases, there was a span of 13 bases. This CDR3 reads CASSSSHPGKNIQYF. CDR3 in DNA: TGTGCCAGCAGTTCTTCTCATCCGGGCAAAAACATTCAGTACTTC.